This entry describes one T cell receptor beta chain. Its matching antigen is unknown. The data belong to a study of beta chain features in type 1 diabetes. Findings of the study overall: A closer apparent resemblance between naive, central memory and Treg TCRB repertoires was seen in patients than in healthy donors. Patients with type 1 diabetes carried fewer insertions and had more deletions at their VDJ junctions.

Germline CDR1 reads LGHNA; CDR2 reads YSLEER. The CDR3 is made up of 15 amino acids. Investigators reverse transcribed all isolated RNA, so they sequenced expressed TCRB transcripts. The method was immunoSEQ multiplex PCR; TCRdb's version includes in-frame clones alone and lacks a portion of them. This sample has 15,000 or so clones, with around two fifths found just once. The origin of this receptor is a woman in her thirties or forties in good health. Sequenced input: stem cell memory CD4+ T cells from blood. The chain employs TRBV4-3 and TRBJ2-5; D is possibly TRBD1 (6 bases). The tail of the sequence fits TRBJ2-7 better, so the J call may be wrong. Here the CDR3 DNA reads TGCGCCAGCAGCCAAGAGGGCAGGGGCCCCTACGAGCAGTACTTC. It is translated as CASSQEGRGPYEQYF.